This T cell receptor beta chain came from a study of identifying expanded T cells in peripheral blood. Study results and limitations: Clone count variance between roughly 2-week samples rose with total template count.

Assay: immunoSEQ multiplex PCR; the TCRdb copy retains only in-frame clones and omits some. The sample has about 100,000 clones; roughly 88% are singletons. With respect to this clone: Its antigen remains unidentified.

This CDR3 region has 14 residues. Germline V gives CDR1 SGHVS, CDR2 FQNEAQ. The V end lost 1 base, the J end lost 6 bases, and 10 bases lay between the germline ends. Collection occurred without any documented infections or immune events in donors. The gene calls are TRBV7-8 and TRBJ2-1; no definite D call. The origin of this receptor is a person aged 18-70 years in good health. The sample taken for sequencing was blood. The CDR3 DNA sequence: TGTGCCAGCAGCTTAGGTTCCCAGGCCAATGAGCAGTTCTTC. Translated, it gives CASSLGSQANEQFF.